The source of this T cell receptor beta chain is a study of OX40 agonist ivuxolimab in advanced cancers. Remarks on this clone: Its target is unknown.

Study-wide points: No determination was made of the antigen specificity of the expanded peripheral T cells.

The data were produced by immunoSEQ multiplex PCR, yet TCRdb's version contains in-frame clones alone and is incomplete. The sample has about 72,000 clones; roughly nine tenths are singletons. The V and J ends lost 0 bases and 4 bases respectively, with 6 bases between them. The CDR3 totals 13 residues. Germline CDR1 KGHSH, CDR2 LQKENI. The clonotype was recovered from an adult with an advanced solid tumor such as melanoma, head and neck, liver or kidney cancer. Sample: CD4+ or CD8+ T cells sorted from blood, taken in a trial of the OX40 agonist ivuxolimab. The chain combines TRBV18 with TRBJ1-2; D gene unclear. DNA for the CDR3: TGTGCCAGCTCACCACCAGTAGGCTATGGCTACACCTTC. Translating it yields CASSPPVGYGYTF.